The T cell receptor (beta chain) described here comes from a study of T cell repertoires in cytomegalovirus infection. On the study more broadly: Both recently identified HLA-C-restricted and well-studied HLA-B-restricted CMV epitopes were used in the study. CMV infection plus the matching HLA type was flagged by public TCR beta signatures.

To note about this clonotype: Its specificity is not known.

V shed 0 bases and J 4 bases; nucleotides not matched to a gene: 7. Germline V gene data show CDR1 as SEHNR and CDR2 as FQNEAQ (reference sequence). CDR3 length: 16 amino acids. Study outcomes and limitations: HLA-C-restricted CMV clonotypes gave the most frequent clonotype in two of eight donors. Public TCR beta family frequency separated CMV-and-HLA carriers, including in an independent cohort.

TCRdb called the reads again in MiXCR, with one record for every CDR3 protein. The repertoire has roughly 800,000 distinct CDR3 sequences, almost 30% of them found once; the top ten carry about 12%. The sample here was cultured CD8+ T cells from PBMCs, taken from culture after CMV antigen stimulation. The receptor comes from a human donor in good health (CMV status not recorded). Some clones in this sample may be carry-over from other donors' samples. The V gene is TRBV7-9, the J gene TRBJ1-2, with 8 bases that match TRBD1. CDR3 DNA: TGTGCCAGCAGCTTAGCCTCCCGGGACAGGAGCTATGGCTACACCTTC. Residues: CASSLASRDRSYGYTF.